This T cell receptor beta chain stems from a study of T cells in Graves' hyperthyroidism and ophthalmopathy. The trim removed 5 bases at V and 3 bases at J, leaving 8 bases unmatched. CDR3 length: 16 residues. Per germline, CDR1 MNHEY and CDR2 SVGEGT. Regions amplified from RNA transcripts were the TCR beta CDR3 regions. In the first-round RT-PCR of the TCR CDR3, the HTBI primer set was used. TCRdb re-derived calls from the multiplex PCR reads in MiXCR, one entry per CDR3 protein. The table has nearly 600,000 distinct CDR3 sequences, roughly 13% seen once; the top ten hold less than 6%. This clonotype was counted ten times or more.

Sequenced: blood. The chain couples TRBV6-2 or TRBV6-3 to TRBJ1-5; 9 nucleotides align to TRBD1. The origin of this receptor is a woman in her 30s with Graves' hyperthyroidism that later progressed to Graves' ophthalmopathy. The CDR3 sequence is CASSNLRDRANQPQHF. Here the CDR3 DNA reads TGTGCCAGCAGTAACCTTCGGGACAGGGCCAATCAGCCCCAGCATTTT.